This TCR beta chain appears in the sequencing data of a study of control samples from healthy donors and cancer patients. CDR1 is SQVTM, CDR2 ANQGSEA, per germline. The ends lost 4 bases at V and 9 bases at J; junction bases unmatched: 5. The CDR3 covers 11 residues. TCRdb's copy holds only in-frame clones and misses some; the assay was immunoSEQ multiplex PCR. The repertoire holds tens of thousands of clones, with about 82% as singletons. Sequencing input: blood. The source is a man aged 35 to 55 in good health. The chain joins TRBV29-1 to TRBJ1-1; 7 nucleotides line up with TRBD1. The CDR3 DNA follows: TGCAGCGTTGTGACAGGGAATAAAGCTTTCTTT. It is translated as CSVVTGNKAFF. Supplemented by reference TRBV29-1 and TRBJ1-1, the full variable domain reads SAVISQKPSRDICQRGTSLTIQCQVDSQVTMMFWYRQQPGQSLTLIATANQGSEATYESGFVIDKFPISRPNLTFSTLTVSNMSPEDSSIYLCSVVTGNKAFFGQGTRLTVV.